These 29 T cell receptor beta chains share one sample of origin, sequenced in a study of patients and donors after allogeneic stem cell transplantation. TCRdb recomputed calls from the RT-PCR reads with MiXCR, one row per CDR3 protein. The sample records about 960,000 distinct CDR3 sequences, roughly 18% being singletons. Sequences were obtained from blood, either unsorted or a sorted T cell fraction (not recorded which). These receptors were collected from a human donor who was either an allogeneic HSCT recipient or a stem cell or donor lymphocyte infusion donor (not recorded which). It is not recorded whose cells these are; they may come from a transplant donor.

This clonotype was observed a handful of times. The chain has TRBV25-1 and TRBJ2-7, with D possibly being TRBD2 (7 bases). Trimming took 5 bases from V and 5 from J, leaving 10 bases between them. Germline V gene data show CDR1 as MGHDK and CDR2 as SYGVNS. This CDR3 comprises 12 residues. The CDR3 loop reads CASSWGGNEQYF. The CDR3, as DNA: TGTGCCAGCAGTTGGGGGGGCAACGAGCAGTACTTC.

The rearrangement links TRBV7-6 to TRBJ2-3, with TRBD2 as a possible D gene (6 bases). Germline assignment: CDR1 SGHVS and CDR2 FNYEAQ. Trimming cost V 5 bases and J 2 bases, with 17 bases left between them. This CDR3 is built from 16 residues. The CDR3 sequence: CASSPRWEVDTDTQYF. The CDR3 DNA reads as TGTGCCAGCAGCCCACGATGGGAGGTGGACACAGATACGCAGTATTTT.

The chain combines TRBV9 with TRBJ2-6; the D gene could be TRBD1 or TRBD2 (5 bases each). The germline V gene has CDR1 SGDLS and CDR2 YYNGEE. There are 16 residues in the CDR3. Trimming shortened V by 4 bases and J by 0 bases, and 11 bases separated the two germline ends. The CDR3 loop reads CASSPWGSSGANVLTF. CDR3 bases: TGTGCCAGCAGCCCATGGGGGAGCTCTGGGGCCAACGTCCTGACTTTC. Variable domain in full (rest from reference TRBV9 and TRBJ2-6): DSGVTQTPKHLITATGQRVTLRCSPRSGDLSVYWYQQSLDQGLQFLIQYYNGEERAKGNILERFSAQQFPDLHSELNLSSLELGDSALYFCASSPWGSSGANVLTFGAGSRLTVL.

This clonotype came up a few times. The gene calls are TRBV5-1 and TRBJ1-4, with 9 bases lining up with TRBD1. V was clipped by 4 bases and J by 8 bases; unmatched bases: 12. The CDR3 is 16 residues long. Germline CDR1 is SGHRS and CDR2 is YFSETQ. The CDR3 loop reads CASSPLKGDREEKLFF. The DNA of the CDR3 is TGCGCCAGCAGCCCGCTAAAGGGGGACAGGGAGGAAAAACTGTTTTTT.

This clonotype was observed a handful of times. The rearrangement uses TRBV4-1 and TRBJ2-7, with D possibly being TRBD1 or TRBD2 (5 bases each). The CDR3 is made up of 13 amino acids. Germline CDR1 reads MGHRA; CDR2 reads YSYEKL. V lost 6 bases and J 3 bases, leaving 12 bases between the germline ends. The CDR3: CASRGDGYYEQYF. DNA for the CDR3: TGCGCCAGCAGGGGGGACGGATACTACGAGCAGTACTTC.

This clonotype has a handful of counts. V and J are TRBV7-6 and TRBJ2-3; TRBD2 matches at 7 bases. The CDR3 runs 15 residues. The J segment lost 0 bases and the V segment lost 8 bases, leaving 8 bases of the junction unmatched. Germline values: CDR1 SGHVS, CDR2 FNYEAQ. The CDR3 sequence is CASGEGTQSTDTQYF. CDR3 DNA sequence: TGTGCCAGCGGGGAGGGGACGCAGAGCACAGATACGCAGTATTTT.

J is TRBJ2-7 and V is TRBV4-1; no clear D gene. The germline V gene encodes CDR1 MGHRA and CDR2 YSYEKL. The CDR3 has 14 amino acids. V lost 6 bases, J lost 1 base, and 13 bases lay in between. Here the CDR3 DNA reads TGCGCCAGCAGTGGTACGGGTCAGTCCTACGAGCAGTACTTC. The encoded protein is CASSGTGQSYEQYF.

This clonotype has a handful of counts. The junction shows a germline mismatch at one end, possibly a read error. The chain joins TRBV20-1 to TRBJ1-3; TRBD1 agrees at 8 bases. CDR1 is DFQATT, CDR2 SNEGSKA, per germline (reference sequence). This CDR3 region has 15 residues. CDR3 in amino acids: CSARDRGLLGNTIYF. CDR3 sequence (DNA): TGCAGTGCGAGAGACAGGGGATTGCTTGGAAACACCATATATTTT.

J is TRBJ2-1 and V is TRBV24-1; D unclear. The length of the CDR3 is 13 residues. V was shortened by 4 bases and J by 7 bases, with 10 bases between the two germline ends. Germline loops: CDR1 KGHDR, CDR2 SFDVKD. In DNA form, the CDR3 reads TGTGCCACCAGTGACCCCCGCCCAAATGAGCAGTTCTTC. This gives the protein CATSDPRPNEQFF.

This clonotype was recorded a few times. CDR3 region: CASSLRPGQGSINEQFF. The CDR3, as DNA: TGTGCCAGCAGCTTAAGACCCGGACAGGGGAGTATTAATGAGCAGTTCTTC. V usage is TRBV7-9 and J usage is TRBJ2-1; 9 nucleotides match TRBD1. The trim removed 2 bases at V and 7 bases at J, leaving 12 bases unmatched. The germline V gene has CDR1 SEHNR and CDR2 FQNEAQ (reference sequence). This CDR3 has 17 residues. Variable domain in full (rest from reference TRBV7-9 and TRBJ2-1): DTGVSQNPRHKITKRGQNVTFRCDPISEHNRLYWYRQTLGQGPEFLTYFQNEAQLEKSRLLSDRFSAERPKGSFSTLEIQRTEQGDSAMYLCASSLRPGQGSINEQFFGPGTRLTVL.

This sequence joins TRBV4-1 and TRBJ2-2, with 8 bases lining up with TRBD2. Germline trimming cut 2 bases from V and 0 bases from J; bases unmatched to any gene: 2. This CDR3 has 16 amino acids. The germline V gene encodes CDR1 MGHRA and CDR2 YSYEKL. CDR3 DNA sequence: TGCGCCAGCAGCCAACAACTAGCGGCGAACACCGGGGAGCTGTTTTTT. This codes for CASSQQLAANTGELFF.

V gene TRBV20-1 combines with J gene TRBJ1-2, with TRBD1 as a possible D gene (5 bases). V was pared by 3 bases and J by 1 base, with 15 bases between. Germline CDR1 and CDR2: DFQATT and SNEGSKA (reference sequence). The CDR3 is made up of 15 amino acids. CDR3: CSASRDPRSNYGYTF. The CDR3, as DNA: TGCAGTGCTAGCCGGGACCCACGCAGTAACTATGGCTACACCTTC.

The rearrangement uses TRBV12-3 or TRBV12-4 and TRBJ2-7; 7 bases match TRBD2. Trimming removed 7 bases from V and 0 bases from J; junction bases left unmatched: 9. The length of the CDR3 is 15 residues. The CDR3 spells CASTFGGTTSYEQYF. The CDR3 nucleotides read TGTGCCAGCACCTTTGGTGGGACTACCTCCTACGAGCAGTACTTC.

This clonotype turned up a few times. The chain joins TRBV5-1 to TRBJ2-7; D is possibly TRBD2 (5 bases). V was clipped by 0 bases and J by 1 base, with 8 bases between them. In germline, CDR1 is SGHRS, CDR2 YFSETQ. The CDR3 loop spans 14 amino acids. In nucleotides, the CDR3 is TGCGCCAGCAGCTTGGAGACGGGGTCCTACGAGCAGTACTTC. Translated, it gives CASSLETGSYEQYF.

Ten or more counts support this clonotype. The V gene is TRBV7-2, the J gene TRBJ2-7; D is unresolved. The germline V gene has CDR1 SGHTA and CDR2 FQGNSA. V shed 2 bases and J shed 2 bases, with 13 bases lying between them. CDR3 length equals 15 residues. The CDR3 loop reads CASSLLSSSTYEQYF. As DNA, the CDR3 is TGTGCCAGCAGCTTATTAAGTTCCTCCACCTACGAGCAGTACTTC. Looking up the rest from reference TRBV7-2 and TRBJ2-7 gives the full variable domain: GAGVSQSPSNKVTEKGKDVELRCDPISGHTALYWYRQSLGQGLEFLIYFQGNSAPDKSGLPSDRFSAERTGGSVSTLTIQRTQQEDSAVYLCASSLLSSSTYEQYFGPGTRLTVT.

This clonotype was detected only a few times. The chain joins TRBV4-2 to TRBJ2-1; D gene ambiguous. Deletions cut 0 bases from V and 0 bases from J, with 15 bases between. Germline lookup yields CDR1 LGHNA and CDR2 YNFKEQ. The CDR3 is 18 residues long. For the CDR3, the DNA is TGTGCCAGCAGCCAAGATCCTCCGCGGTCGAGCTCCTACAATGAGCAGTTCTTC. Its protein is CASSQDPPRSSSYNEQFF.

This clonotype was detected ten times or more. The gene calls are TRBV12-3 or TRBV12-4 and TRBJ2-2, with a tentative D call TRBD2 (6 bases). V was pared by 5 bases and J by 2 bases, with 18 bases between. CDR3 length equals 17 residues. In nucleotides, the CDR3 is TGTGCCAGCAGTCCTCATTTGGGAGGAGTTAACACCGGGGAGCTGTTTTTT. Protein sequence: CASSPHLGGVNTGELFF.

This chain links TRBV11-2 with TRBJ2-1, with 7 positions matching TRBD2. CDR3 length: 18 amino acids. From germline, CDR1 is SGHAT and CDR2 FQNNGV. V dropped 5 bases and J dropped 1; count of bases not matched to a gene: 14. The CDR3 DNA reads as TGTGCCAGCAGCCGACCCTGGGAGCGGGGCGTTTCCTACAATGAGCAGTTCTTC. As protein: CASSRPWERGVSYNEQFF.

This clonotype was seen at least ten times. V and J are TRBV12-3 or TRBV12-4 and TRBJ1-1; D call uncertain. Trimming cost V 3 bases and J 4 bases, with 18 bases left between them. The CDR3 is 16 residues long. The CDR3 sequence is CASSFSGRAVGTEAFF. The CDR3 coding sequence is TGTGCCAGCAGTTTCAGCGGAAGGGCGGTCGGCACTGAAGCTTTCTTT.

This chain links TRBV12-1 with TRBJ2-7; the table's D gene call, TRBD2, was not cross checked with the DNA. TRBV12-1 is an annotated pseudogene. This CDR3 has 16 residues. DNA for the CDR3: TGTGCCAGCAGCTGGATTTTAGCGGGAGAATTTGACGAGCAGTACTTC. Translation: CASSWILAGEFDEQYF.

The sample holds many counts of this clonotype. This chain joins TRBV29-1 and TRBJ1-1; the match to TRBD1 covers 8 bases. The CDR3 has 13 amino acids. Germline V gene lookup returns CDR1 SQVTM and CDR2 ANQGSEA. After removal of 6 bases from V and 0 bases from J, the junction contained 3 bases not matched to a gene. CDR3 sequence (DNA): TGCAGCGTGTACAGGGGGATGAACACTGAAGCTTTCTTT. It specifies CSVYRGMNTEAFF.

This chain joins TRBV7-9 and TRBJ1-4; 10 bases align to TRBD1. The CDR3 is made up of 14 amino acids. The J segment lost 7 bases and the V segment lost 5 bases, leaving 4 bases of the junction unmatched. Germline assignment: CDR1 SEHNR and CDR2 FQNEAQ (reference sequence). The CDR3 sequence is CASSRGTGVEKLFF. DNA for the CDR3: TGTGCCAGCAGCAGGGGGACAGGGGTTGAAAAACTGTTTTTT.

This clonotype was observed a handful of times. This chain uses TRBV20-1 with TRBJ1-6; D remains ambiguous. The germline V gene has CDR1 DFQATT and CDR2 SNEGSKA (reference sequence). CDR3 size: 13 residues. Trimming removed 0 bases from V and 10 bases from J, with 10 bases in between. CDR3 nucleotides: TGCAGTGCTAGAGAGGCCGGAGAGTCACCCCTCCACTTT. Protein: CSAREAGESPLHF.

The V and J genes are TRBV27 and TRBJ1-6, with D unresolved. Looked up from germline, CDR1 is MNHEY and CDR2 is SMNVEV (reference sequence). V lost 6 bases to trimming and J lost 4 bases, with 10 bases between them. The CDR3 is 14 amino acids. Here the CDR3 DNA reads TGTGCCAGCAGCCGGGCCGAGTATAATTCACCCCTCCACTTT. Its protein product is CASSRAEYNSPLHF.

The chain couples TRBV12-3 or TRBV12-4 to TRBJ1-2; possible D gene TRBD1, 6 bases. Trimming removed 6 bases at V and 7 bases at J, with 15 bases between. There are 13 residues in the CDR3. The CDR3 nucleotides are TGTGCCAGCAGACCTGATCACAGGGTTGGCTACACCTTC. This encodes CASRPDHRVGYTF.

The CDR3 DNA is TGTGCCAGCAGCCATACTTCTAGCCTCCTGGGTCCAGATACGCAGTATTTT. Protein product: CASSHTSSLLGPDTQYF. The genes are TRBV12-3 or TRBV12-4 and TRBJ2-3, with D maybe TRBD2 (5 bases). V lost 6 bases, J lost 4 bases, and 23 bases lay in between. The CDR3 length is 17 residues.

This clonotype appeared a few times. The CDR3 spells CSARDYQGSSPLHF. The CDR3 DNA sequence: TGCAGTGCTAGAGATTACCAGGGGAGTTCACCCCTCCACTTT. The chain couples TRBV20-1 to TRBJ1-6, with a weak D call TRBD1 (6 bases). V was pared by 0 bases and J by 9 bases, with 12 bases between. The CDR3 covers 14 residues. The germline V gene has CDR1 DFQATT and CDR2 SNEGSKA (reference sequence).

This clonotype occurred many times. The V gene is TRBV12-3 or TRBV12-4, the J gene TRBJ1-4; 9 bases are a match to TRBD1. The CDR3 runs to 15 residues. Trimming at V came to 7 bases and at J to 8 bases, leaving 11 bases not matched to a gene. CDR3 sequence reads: CASTRRTGAGEKLFF. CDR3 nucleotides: TGTGCCAGCACGAGAAGGACAGGGGCTGGGGAAAAACTGTTTTTT.

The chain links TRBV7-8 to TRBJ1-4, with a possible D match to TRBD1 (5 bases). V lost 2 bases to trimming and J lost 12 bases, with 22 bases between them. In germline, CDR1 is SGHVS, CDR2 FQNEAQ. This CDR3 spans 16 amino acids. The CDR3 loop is CASSLRGARPLEELFF. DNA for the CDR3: TGTGCCAGCAGCTTACGAGGGGCGAGGCCACTTGAGGAACTGTTTTTT.